This T cell receptor (beta chain) was documented in a study of shared clonotypes between healthy human individuals (dated by TCRdb to 2018 to 2020). Context from the whole study: Three men and a couple of women, aged 18 to 49 years, made up the cohort. For each donor, CD4 naive and CD4 memory were each given three plates, CD8 naive was given two plates, and CD8 memory was given one plate. Blood TCR repertoires of 5 or 6 healthy adults were deeply sequenced to estimate repertoire size and the extent of clonotype sharing between individuals. To increase sequencing depth and limit assay-specific biases, different laboratories used diverse techniques to prepare libraries and sequence TCR repertoires. Each donor's leukapheresis produced roughly between roughly 0.85 and 9.5 billion PBMCs.

CD8 naive samples were obtained by positive selection for CCR7 among CD45RO-negative cells, yielding a CD45RA+CCR7+ population from which TemRA cells were excluded. Donors were healthy HIV-negative adults with no recently reported acute infections or vaccinations. All donors were Caucasian adults living in Nashville, Tennessee, USA. After blood collection by leukapheresis, PBMCs were isolated using Ficoll-Histopaque density gradient centrifugation and then cryopreserved in the vapor phase of liquid nitrogen. Analytical flow cytometry was used to check the purity and quantity of every magnetically sorted T cell population. Genomic DNA was isolated from every sorted fraction and measured by UV absorbance on a Nanodrop 2000c. Between the V and J ends, shortened by 0 bases and 5 bases respectively, the junction contains 13 bases. The CDR3 covers 14 residues, taking in both the cysteine and the phenylalanine. Solely the CDR3 DNA is kept, with 42 bases framed from the first base. Looking up the germline V gene yields CDR1 SQVTM and CDR2 ANQGSEA.

Note on this clone: Its antigen is still unknown. It has no much larger one-base neighbor in the sample; base qualities were not kept.

Study-level results and caveats: Only blood was sampled, and tissue TCR repertoires likely differ from those in blood. Higher generation probabilities were observed for clonotypes shared by all four sorted-subset donors than for non-shared clonotypes. Rarefaction of sorted-subset datasets indicated incomplete sequencing despite the large sequencing depth. Because the study included only a small number of donors, the genetic and exposure-history diversity represented was limited. Naive subsets generally had larger estimated clonotype richness than memory subsets did. Based on pairwise subsampling, the degree of clonotype sharing among donors was expected to be affected by sequencing depth. Approximately 5% of naive CD4, roughly 3.6% of naive CD8, about 2.4% of memory CD4, and more than 0.35% of memory CD8 clonotypes were shared across several donors.

Using the deep immunoSEQ assay, multiplex PCR amplified TCR CDR3 regions from genomic DNA. Genomic DNA extracted from each cell subset was distributed evenly over all wells of several immunoSEQ 96-well plates, and each plate served as one replicate. For sorted subsets, around 200 ng genomic DNA, equal to tens of thousands of T cell genomes, was loaded into each replicate PCR. Purified libraries were measured with a Qubit 3.0 fluorometer, size-checked on a Bioanalyzer 2100, and measured again with the KAPA Library Quantification kit. Each immunoSEQ 96-well plate was sequenced on its own single-read 150-cycle Illumina NextSeq 550 flow cell. As for the original processing: Because the immunoSEQ output held only junctional sequences and lacked quality scores, the filtering could not match the filtering applied to full-length reads. To assign V/J genes and CDR3, sequences were annotated against IMGT germline references using PyIR, a Python wrapper for IgBLAST v1.9. Reads were removed for weak V/J assignments (E-value above 1e-6), missing CDR3, stop codons, out-of-frame junctions, or ambiguous translated residues. V3J clonotypes were defined by identical inferred V gene, J gene, and CDR3 amino acid sequence. Percentage overlap between repertoires was calculated by dividing the number of shared unique clonotypes by the size of the smaller repertoire. RTK rarefaction, the Chao1 estimator, and Recon v2.1 estimates of unobserved clonotypes were used to assess repertoire richness. Generation probabilities were computed with OLGA for all TCRbeta clonotypes obtained by the gDNA method from a few donors. Here the immuneACCESS table is served through TCRdb, limited to in-frame sequences with V and J called. Missing clones are a known gap in these copies; in checked studies unresolved V genes cover under half, and the rest lacks a known reason. The V and J calls and clone size are taken from that table; D and trimming were inferred from the DNA. This sample is represented by some 580,000 clones; 95% to 98% of them were singletons. The ten largest clones take up 0.3% of the sample.

The specimen was naive CD8+ T cells sorted from blood. The cell subset or site label for this specimen denotes: CD45RA+CCR7+. The clonotype was recovered from a man aged 30 to 39 in good health. The chain employs TRBV29-1 and TRBJ2-5; the D segment may tentatively be TRBD1 or TRBD2, each giving 6 matched bases. The CDR3: CSVEDLTGRETQYF. The sequenced DNA is TGCAGCGTTGAAGATCTAACAGGGAGGGAGACCCAGTACTTC. With the rest looked up from the reference TRBV29-1 and TRBJ2-5 genes rather than sequenced, the full variable domain is SAVISQKPSRDICQRGTSLTIQCQVDSQVTMMFWYRQQPGQSLTLIATANQGSEATYESGFVIDKFPISRPNLTFSTLTVSNMSPEDSSIYLCSVEDLTGRETQYFGPGTRLLVL.